The rows below give T cell receptor beta chains drawn from one sample of a study of cytomegalovirus exposure and HLA in healthy donors. The table came from immunoSEQ multiplex PCR; TCRdb's copy has only in-frame clones and leaves some out. Of under 150,000 clones listed, roughly 80% were seen once; the top ten hold less than 6%. The sample taken for sequencing was PBMCs. These receptors were taken from a woman aged 25 to 39 in good health and CMV-seropositive. The CDR3 runs from the conserved cysteine through the conserved F or W. Each record gives: CDR3 DNA, CDR3 protein, clone size, D gene, J gene, CDR3 length, V gene. The D gene is left open where the match is weak. Size values are once, few and many counts, or a class for expanded clones, and some rows have none.

DNA: TGTGCCAGCAGGAAAACAGGAGACCAGTTCTTC; CDR3: CASRKTGDQFF; size: NA; D: NA; J: TRBJ2-1; length: 11; V: TRBV6-5
DNA: TGCGCCAGCAGCAGGACAGGGGACCGATATGGCTACACCTTC; CDR3: CASSRTGDRYGYTF; size: NA; D: TRBD1; J: TRBJ1-2; length: 14; V: TRBV4-1
DNA: TGTGCCAGCAGCTTAGTTCTCGGTGAAAAACTGTTTTTT; CDR3: CASSLVLGEKLFF; size: NA; D: NA; J: TRBJ1-4; length: 13; V: TRBV7-9
DNA: TGCGCCAGCAGCTTGTCGAGCAGTAGCGGGGGGGCAGATACGCAGTATTTT; CDR3: CASSLSSSSGGADTQYF; size: NA; D: TRBD2; J: TRBJ2-3; length: 17; V: TRBV5-1
DNA: TGTGCCAGCAGTGAGTTAGCCGATGGATACGAGCAGTACTTC; CDR3: CASSELADGYEQYF; size: NA; D: NA; J: TRBJ2-7; length: 14; V: TRBV2
DNA: TGTGCCAGCAGCCTGGGACTAGCGGGAAAGGAGTACTTC; CDR3: CASSLGLAGKEYF; size: few; D: TRBD2; J: TRBJ2-5; length: 13; V: TRBV7-9
DNA: TGCGCCAGCAGCTTGGTAGCGGGAGGGCCCGTCACCGGGGAGCTGTTTTTT; CDR3: CASSLVAGGPVTGELFF; size: NA; D: TRBD2; J: TRBJ2-2; length: 17; V: TRBV5-1
DNA: TGTGCCAGCAGCAGCACGGGAGGCAATCAGCCCCAGCATTTT; CDR3: CASSSTGGNQPQHF; size: few; D: NA; J: TRBJ1-5; length: 14; V: TRBV9
DNA: TGTGCTAGTGGTTTGGGAACGGCGGAACCAGCTTTCTTT; CDR3: CASGLGTAEPAFF; size: NA; D: NA; J: TRBJ1-1; length: 13; V: TRBV12-5
DNA: TGTGCCAGCAGTGACAGGGGGCAGGGTGAGCAGTTCTTC; CDR3: CASSDRGQGEQFF; size: NA; D: TRBD1; J: TRBJ2-1; length: 13; V: TRBV2
DNA: TGCGCCAGCAGCGGGAAGTCGGGACAGGGTACCTATGGCTACACCTTC; CDR3: CASSGKSGQGTYGYTF; size: NA; D: TRBD1; J: TRBJ1-2; length: 16; V: TRBV5-1
DNA: TGTGCCAGTAGTACTCCGACTGAGATCACAGATACGCAGTATTTT; CDR3: CASSTPTEITDTQYF; size: NA; D: NA; J: TRBJ2-3; length: 15; V: TRBV19
DNA: TGTGCCAGCAGTTTAACCAGACTAGCGGGGTTCTACGAGCAGTACTTC; CDR3: CASSLTRLAGFYEQYF; size: NA; D: TRBD2; J: TRBJ2-7; length: 16; V: TRBV27
DNA: TGTGCCAGCAGCCTGACAGGGACCGAGCAGTACTTC; CDR3: CASSLTGTEQYF; size: NA; D: TRBD1; J: TRBJ2-7; length: 12; V: TRBV2
DNA: TGTGCCAGCAGTTTAGTGGTGGGGGCGGGTTCACCCCTCCACTTT; CDR3: CASSLVVGAGSPLHF; size: few; D: NA; J: TRBJ1-6; length: 15; V: TRBV28
DNA: TGTGCCAGCAGGCAACGGGACTGGAGCAGCTATACGCAGTATTTT; CDR3: CASRQRDWSSYTQYF; size: NA; D: NA; J: TRBJ2-3; length: 15; V: TRBV2
DNA: TGTGCCAGCGCGGGACAGGGGGCTCAGCCCCAGCATTTT; CDR3: CASAGQGAQPQHF; size: once; D: TRBD1; J: TRBJ1-5; length: 13; V: TRBV25-1
DNA: TGCGCCAGCAGCCTATCCCCCGGGGGGGCGGAGGAAAAACTGTTTTTT; CDR3: CASSLSPGGAEEKLFF; size: NA; D: NA; J: TRBJ1-4; length: 16; V: TRBV4-1
DNA: TGTGCCAGCAGCGTATCCCCGGGACAGGACTATGGCTACACCTTC; CDR3: CASSVSPGQDYGYTF; size: NA; D: TRBD1; J: TRBJ1-2; length: 15; V: TRBV9
DNA: TGTGCCAGCTCACCGGGCCAGACCCAGTACTTC; CDR3: CASSPGQTQYF; size: NA; D: NA; J: TRBJ2-5; length: 11; V: TRBV18
DNA: TGTGCCAGCAGCTTACCAAGGAGCTCCTACGAGCAGTACTTC; CDR3: CASSLPRSSYEQYF; size: once; D: NA; J: TRBJ2-7; length: 14; V: TRBV11-1
DNA: TGTGCCACCCGTACGGGCGGGGGAAGCAATCAGCCCCAGCATTTT; CDR3: CATRTGGGSNQPQHF; size: NA; D: NA; J: TRBJ1-5; length: 15; V: TRBV6-1
DNA: TGTGCCAGCAGCTTAGGACAGGGCAAAAATTCACCCCTCCACTTT; CDR3: CASSLGQGKNSPLHF; size: NA; D: TRBD1; J: TRBJ1-6; length: 15; V: TRBV7-3
DNA: TGTGCCAGCAGCTTGCGGGCCAGGGGGCGCCTGGTAACCTACGAGCAGTACTTC; CDR3: CASSLRARGRLVTYEQYF; size: NA; D: TRBD1; J: TRBJ2-7; length: 18; V: TRBV5-6
DNA: TGTGCCAGCAGTTTACTCCGGCTAGCGGGAGGGCTCGAGCAGTACTTC; CDR3: CASSLLRLAGGLEQYF; size: NA; D: TRBD2; J: TRBJ2-7; length: 16; V: TRBV28
DNA: TGTGCCAGCAGCTTAGTGTCGGAGCTTTCTTTCGAGCAGTACTTC; CDR3: CASSLVSELSFEQYF; size: once; D: NA; J: TRBJ2-7; length: 15; V: TRBV11-3
DNA: TGCAGCGCACGAGATAGCAATCAGCCCCAGCATTTT; CDR3: CSARDSNQPQHF; size: NA; D: NA; J: TRBJ1-5; length: 12; V: TRBV29-1
DNA: TGTGCCAGCAGCGAGGACAGGATTTATGGCTACACCTTC; CDR3: CASSEDRIYGYTF; size: NA; D: TRBD1; J: TRBJ1-2; length: 13; V: TRBV16
DNA: TGTGCCAGCAGCGTAGCTGGGGCCCAGCAGTTCTTC; CDR3: CASSVAGAQQFF; size: NA; D: NA; J: TRBJ2-1; length: 12; V: TRBV9
DNA: TGCGCCAGCAGCCCATCCTCCCTATACTACGAGCAGTACTTC; CDR3: CASSPSSLYYEQYF; size: NA; D: NA; J: TRBJ2-7; length: 14; V: TRBV5-1
DNA: TGTGCCAGCAGACCTCGGACAGATCGGTACGAGCAGTACTTC; CDR3: CASRPRTDRYEQYF; size: NA; D: NA; J: TRBJ2-7; length: 14; V: TRBV7-2
DNA: TGTGCCATCAGTGAGTCTAAACTTTTGAGCTCCTACGAGCAGTACTTC; CDR3: CAISESKLLSSYEQYF; size: NA; D: NA; J: TRBJ2-7; length: 16; V: TRBV10-3
DNA: TGCAGCGTTAGGGGGTCCTACGAGCAGTACTTC; CDR3: CSVRGSYEQYF; size: NA; D: NA; J: TRBJ2-7; length: 11; V: TRBV29-1
DNA: TGTGCCAGCAGCCGCCAGCAGGGAAATAGCAATCAGCCCCAGCATTTT; CDR3: CASSRQQGNSNQPQHF; size: few; D: NA; J: TRBJ1-5; length: 16; V: TRBV6-6
DNA: TGTGCCTGGAGGTACGGACGGGGTGAGGCTGAAGCTTTCTTT; CDR3: CAWRYGRGEAEAFF; size: NA; D: NA; J: TRBJ1-1; length: 14; V: TRBV30
DNA: TGTGCCAGCAGCTTAGGAGTTGGGGGGTTTGACCAAGAGACCCAGTACTTC; CDR3: CASSLGVGGFDQETQYF; size: NA; D: NA; J: TRBJ2-5; length: 17; V: TRBV5-4
DNA: TGTGCGACCAGACACACGAACACTGAAGCTTTCTTT; CDR3: CATRHTNTEAFF; size: NA; D: NA; J: TRBJ1-1; length: 12; V: TRBV30
DNA: TGTGCCAGCAGCTTAAGAGCAACAGCCGAGCAGTACTTC; CDR3: CASSLRATAEQYF; size: NA; D: NA; J: TRBJ2-7; length: 13; V: TRBV11-1
DNA: TGTGCCAGTAGTTTGCTCAGGGTGAACACTGAAGCTTTCTTT; CDR3: CASSLLRVNTEAFF; size: NA; D: NA; J: TRBJ1-1; length: 14; V: TRBV19
DNA: TGTGCCAGCAGTGTAGGAGGCGAGCACAATGAGCAGTTCTTC; CDR3: CASSVGGEHNEQFF; size: few; D: NA; J: TRBJ2-1; length: 14; V: TRBV6-4
DNA: TGTGCCAGCAGCATTCGGGTGTCGGATAGCAATCAGCCCCAGCATTTT; CDR3: CASSIRVSDSNQPQHF; size: few; D: NA; J: TRBJ1-5; length: 16; V: TRBV2